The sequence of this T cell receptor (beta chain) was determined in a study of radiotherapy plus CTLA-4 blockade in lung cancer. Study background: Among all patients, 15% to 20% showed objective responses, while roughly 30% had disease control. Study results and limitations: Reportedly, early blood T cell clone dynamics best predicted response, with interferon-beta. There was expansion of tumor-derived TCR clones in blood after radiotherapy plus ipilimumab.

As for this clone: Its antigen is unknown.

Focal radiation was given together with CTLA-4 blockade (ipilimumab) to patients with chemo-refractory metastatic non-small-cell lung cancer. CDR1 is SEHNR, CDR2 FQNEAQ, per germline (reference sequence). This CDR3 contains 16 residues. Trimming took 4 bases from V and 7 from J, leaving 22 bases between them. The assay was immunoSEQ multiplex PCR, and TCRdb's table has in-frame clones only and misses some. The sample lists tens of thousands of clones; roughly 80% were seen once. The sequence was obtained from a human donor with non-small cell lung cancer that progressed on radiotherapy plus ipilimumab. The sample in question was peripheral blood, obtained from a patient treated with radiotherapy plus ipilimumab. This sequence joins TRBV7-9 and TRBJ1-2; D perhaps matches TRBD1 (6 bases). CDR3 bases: TGTGCCAGCAGCTCCTCAGGACGACAGGCCTCGGGTGGCTACACCTTC. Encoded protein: CASSSSGRQASGGYTF.